This T cell receptor (beta chain) was identified in a study of cytomegalovirus exposure and HLA in healthy donors. At the level of the study: There were several hundred genotyped donors. Of these, 81% fell in the genetic ancestry cluster associated with self-reported Caucasian donors.

PCR amplification relied on 60 Vbeta primers (plus 13 Jbeta primers). Here immunoSEQ multiplex PCR was the method, and the copy in TCRdb shows in-frame clones only, minus some. The table lists roughly 190,000 clones, over 60% of them singletons. V shed 3 bases and J 8 bases; nucleotides not matched to a gene: 7. The length of the CDR3 is 14 residues. The germline V gene has CDR1 SGHAT and CDR2 FQDESV (reference sequence). Of note for this clone: Its antigen remains unidentified.

General study points: In an earlier analysis, productive rearrangement rates for most beta V segments clustered near 87% or 30%. The authors enumerated over 150 TCR beta chains as linked to cytomegalovirus.

The chain combines TRBV11-1 with TRBJ2-3; the match to TRBD2 covers 8 bases. Sequenced sample: PBMCs. The receptor's source is a woman aged 25 to 39 in good health and CMV-seropositive. CDR3 protein: CASSFERGWSTQYF. CDR3 coding DNA: TGTGCCAGCAGCTTTGAGCGGGGGTGGTCTACGCAGTATTTT.